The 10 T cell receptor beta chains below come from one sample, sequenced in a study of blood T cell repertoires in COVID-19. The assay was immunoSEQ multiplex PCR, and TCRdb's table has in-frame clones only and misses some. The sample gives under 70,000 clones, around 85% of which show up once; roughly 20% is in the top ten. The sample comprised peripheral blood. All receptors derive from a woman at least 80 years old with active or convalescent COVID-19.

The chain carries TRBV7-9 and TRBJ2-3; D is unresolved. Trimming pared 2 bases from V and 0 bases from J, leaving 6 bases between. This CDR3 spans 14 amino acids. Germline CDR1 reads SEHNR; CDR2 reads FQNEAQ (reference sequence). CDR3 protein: CASSLSDSTDTQYF. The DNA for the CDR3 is TGTGCCAGCAGCTTATCAGATAGCACAGATACGCAGTATTTT.

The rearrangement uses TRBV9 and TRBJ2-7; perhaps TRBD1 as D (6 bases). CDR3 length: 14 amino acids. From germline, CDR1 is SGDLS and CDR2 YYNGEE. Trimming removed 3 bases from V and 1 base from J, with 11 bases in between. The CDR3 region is CASSADGQSYEQYF. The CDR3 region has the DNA TGTGCCAGCAGCGCCGACGGACAGTCCTACGAGCAGTACTTC.

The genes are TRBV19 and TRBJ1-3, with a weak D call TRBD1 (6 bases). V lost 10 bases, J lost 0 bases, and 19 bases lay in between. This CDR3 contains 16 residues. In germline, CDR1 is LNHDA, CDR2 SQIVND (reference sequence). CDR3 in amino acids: CATSTGVSLSGNTIYF. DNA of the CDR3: TGTGCCACTTCGACAGGAGTGAGTCTCTCTGGAAACACCATATATTTT. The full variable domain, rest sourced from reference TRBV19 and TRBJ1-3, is DGGITQSPKYLFRKEGQNVTLSCEQNLNHDAMYWYRQDPGQGLRLIYYSQIVNDFQKGDIAEGYSVSREKKESFPLTVTSAQKNPTAFYLCATSTGVSLSGNTIYFGEGSWLTVV.

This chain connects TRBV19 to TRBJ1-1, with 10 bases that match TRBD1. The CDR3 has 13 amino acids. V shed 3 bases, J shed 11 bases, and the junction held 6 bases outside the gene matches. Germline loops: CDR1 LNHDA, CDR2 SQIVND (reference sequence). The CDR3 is CASSMSGQGRAFF. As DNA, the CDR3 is TGTGCCAGTAGTATGTCGGGACAGGGGCGCGCTTTCTTT.

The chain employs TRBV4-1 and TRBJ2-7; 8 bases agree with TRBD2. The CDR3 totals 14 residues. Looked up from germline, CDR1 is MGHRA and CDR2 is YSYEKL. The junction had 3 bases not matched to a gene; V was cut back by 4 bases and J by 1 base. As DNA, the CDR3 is TGCGCCAGCAGCCCGGGACTAGGATCCTACGAGCAGTACTTC. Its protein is CASSPGLGSYEQYF.

In nucleotides, the CDR3 is TGCGCCAGCAGCTCAACTAGCGGGGGGGCCGGGGAGACCCAGTACTTC. It is translated as CASSSTSGGAGETQYF. The chain combines TRBV5-1 with TRBJ2-5; 13 positions agree with TRBD2. The CDR3 length is 16 residues. J lost 5 bases, V lost 3 bases, and 7 bases had no gene match. The germline V gene has CDR1 SGHRS and CDR2 YFSETQ.

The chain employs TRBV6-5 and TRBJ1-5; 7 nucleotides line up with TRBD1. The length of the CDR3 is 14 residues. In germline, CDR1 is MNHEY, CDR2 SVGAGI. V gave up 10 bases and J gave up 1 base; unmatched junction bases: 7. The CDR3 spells CATQGQISNQPQHF. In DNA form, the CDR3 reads TGTGCCACCCAGGGACAGATAAGCAATCAGCCCCAGCATTTT.

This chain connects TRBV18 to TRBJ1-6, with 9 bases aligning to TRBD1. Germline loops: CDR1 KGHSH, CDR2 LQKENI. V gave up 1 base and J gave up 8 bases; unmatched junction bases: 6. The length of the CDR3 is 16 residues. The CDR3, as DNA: TGTGCCAGCTCACCACTCCAACAGGGGGCAGATTCACCCCTCCACTTT. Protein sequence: CASSPLQQGADSPLHF. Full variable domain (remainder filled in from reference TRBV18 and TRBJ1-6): NAGVMQNPRHLVRRRGQEARLRCSPMKGHSHVYWYRQLPEEGLKFMVYLQKENIIDESGMPKERFSAEFPKEGPSILRIQQVVRGDSAAYFCASSPLQQGADSPLHFGNGTRLTVT.

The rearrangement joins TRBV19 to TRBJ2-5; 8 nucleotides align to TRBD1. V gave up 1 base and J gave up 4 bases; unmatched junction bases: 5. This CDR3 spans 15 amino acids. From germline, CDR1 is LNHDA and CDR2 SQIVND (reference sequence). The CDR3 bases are TGTGCCAGTAGTATAGGGGGACAGGAGATAGAGACCCAGTACTTC. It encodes CASSIGGQEIETQYF.

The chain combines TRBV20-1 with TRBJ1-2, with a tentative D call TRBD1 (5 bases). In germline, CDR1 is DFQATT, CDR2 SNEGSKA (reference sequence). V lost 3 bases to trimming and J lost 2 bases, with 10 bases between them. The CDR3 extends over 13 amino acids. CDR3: CSASLGGNYGYTF. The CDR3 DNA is TGCAGTGCTAGTTTGGGGGGGAACTATGGCTACACCTTC.